This record covers a single T cell receptor beta chain. Its antigen is as yet unknown. J gave up 5 bases and V 3 bases, and 10 bases lay outside the gene matches. The CDR3 loop spans 16 amino acids. Germline CDR1 and CDR2: SGHRS and YFSETQ. The data are from a study of shared clonotypes between healthy human individuals. Study conclusions and caveats: Clonotypes which were not shared had lower generation probabilities than clonotypes that all four donors shared.

Deep was the level used in running the assay. Libraries were prepared by immunoSEQ multiplex PCR; TCRdb keeps only in-frame clonotypes and omits some of them. Of more than 2,000,000 clones in the sample, over 85% are singletons; the top ten hold approximately 0.4%. Donors were healthy HIV-negative adults without recently reported acute infections or vaccinations. The sequence was obtained from a man aged 18-30 years in good health. Some clones in this sample may be carry-over from other donors' samples. The rearrangement links TRBV5-1 to TRBJ2-1, with 8 nucleotides matching TRBD1. Sequencing was carried out using naive CD4+ T cells from PBMCs. Described subset: CD45RA+ positively selected. The CDR3 nucleotides are TGCGCCAGCAGCTACGCGCACGGACAGGGTAACAATGAGCAGTTCTTC. Translated: CASSYAHGQGNNEQFF.